This is a list of T cell receptor beta chains from one sample in a study of T cells after yellow fever vaccination. TCRdb fed the 5' RACE reads into MiXCR, producing one record per CDR3 protein. The data show more than 350,000 distinct CDR3 sequences, around 10% seen once. Sequencing used PBMCs, obtained on the day of the first yellow fever vaccination. The receptors shown here come from a man between 18 and 29 years old who received the YFV17D yellow fever vaccine. Each CDR3 is given without its conserved first and last residue.

TRBJ2-2,TRBV25-1,ASTYTGELF
TRBJ1-1,TRBV6-5,ASSYNRGAEAF
TRBJ2-1,TRBV24-1,ATSDSPSSYNEQF
TRBJ2-3,TRBV7-3,ASSPDAATDTQY
TRBJ1-4,TRBV7-2,ASSLGGLGNEKLF
TRBJ1-2,TRBV20-1,SAIPIGFYGYT
TRBJ1-2,TRBV3-1,ASSRYEQLGYT
TRBJ2-3,TRBV15,ATSRKSKGVTDTQY
TRBJ2-1,TRBV20-1,SAEEGASYNEQF
TRBJ2-1,TRBV19,ASSIRWPTTTSEQF
TRBJ2-3,TRBV30,AWRSVFTDTQY
TRBJ2-1,TRBV29-1,SGLRPTSNEQF
TRBJ1-5,TRBV15,ATSRDFGSNQPQH
TRBJ2-3,TRBV7-9,ATSGTGELQY
TRBJ1-2,TRBV30,AWSVLETAGYT
TRBJ2-2,TRBV7-3,ASSLFTELKGVNTGELF
TRBJ2-1,TRBV7-6,ASSSPGLYNEQF
TRBJ2-1,TRBV23-1,ASSNTTGILTRSYNEQF
TRBJ1-2,TRBV5-1,ASSLNDNYGYT
TRBJ2-3,TRBV7-2,ASSYRESTDSQY
TRBJ1-5,TRBV5-1,ASSPGGGRNQPQH
TRBJ1-5,TRBV20-1,SAHTDGGKYSNQPQH
TRBJ1-5,TRBV5-1,ASSLGRGPQH
TRBJ2-1,TRBV7-2,ASSIRSQGLAQQF
TRBJ2-3,TRBV7-3,ASSSRAPTDTQY
TRBJ2-5,TRBV5-1,ASTLGLRRQETQY
TRBJ1-4,TRBV7-9,ASSFSQNGEKLF
TRBJ2-7,TRBV7-2,ASSPYGGAYEQY
TRBJ2-7,TRBV7-2,ASSLAIQGPHEQY
TRBJ2-1,TRBV3-1,ASSHTGPNEQF
TRBJ1-1,TRBV6-5,ASSYSPGQNTEAF
TRBJ1-5,TRBV28,ASTNQPGKGYSNQPQH
TRBJ1-2,TRBV20-1,SARGVQGARGYT
TRBJ1-2,TRBV7-9,ASSLHKTGMGRGYT
TRBJ1-3,TRBV7-9,ASSSRGSINSGNTIY
TRBJ1-6,TRBV28,ASSLGDRGNSPLH
TRBJ2-1,TRBV5-5,ASSPSGLWPGNEQF
TRBJ2-3,TRBV20-1,SGRGASTDTQY
TRBJ2-5,TRBV20-1,SASRRTSGEETQY
TRBJ2-1,TRBV11-3,ASSPRLAKNEQF
TRBJ2-6,TRBV2,ASRQGTGANVLT